This T cell receptor (beta chain) comes out of a study of blood T cells in healthy people across ages. A J-beta primer mix and a sample-barcoded 5' primer were used in a second PCR of about 6 to 12 cycles. Each of the cDNA molecules was tagged by a template-switch adaptor with 12 random nucleotides. One entry per CDR3 protein results from TCRdb running MiXCR on the 5' RACE reads. The sample yields roughly 1,100,000 distinct CDR3 sequences, roughly 24% seen once. V lost 7 bases and J lost 4; bases outside the gene matches: 9. Germline lookup yields CDR1 MNHEY and CDR2 SVGAGI. The CDR3 loop spans 15 amino acids. These data were also reused for a study on T cells of mothers and their children. Turning to that study: Every mother supplied over 8 million TCR beta CDR3 reads and every child several million.

The gene calls are TRBV6-5 and TRBJ1-1; TRBD1 matches 10 bases. The receptor was isolated from a girl aged 2 to 10 in good health. What was sequenced was blood. For the CDR3, the DNA is TGTGCCAGCACCCCAGGGACAGGGGAGGGCACTGAAGCTTTCTTT. Translation: CASTPGTGEGTEAFF.